The present TCR beta chain was sequenced within a study of molecular identifiers for immune sequencing clone quantification. This clonotype was seen ten or more times. TCRdb analysed the PCR reads with MiXCR anew, one entry per CDR3 protein. The data show 300,000 to 350,000 distinct CDR3 sequences, over 20% seen once. Trimming shortened V by 4 bases and J by 4 bases, and 11 bases separated the two germline ends. CDR1 SGHRS and CDR2 YFSETQ come from the germline V gene. CDR3 size: 13 residues. The chain has TRBV5-1 and TRBJ1-2; D gene uncertain. The specimen was naive CD8+ T cells from blood, with Jurkat cell RNA spiked in. Subset meaning: FACS-sorted CD8+CD4-CCR7+CD45RA+ naive T cells. The TCR originated in a human donor in good health. Some libraries in this study had Jurkat cell RNA spiked in. DNA for the CDR3: TGCGCCAGCAGCGGGAGCTTTAGCTATGGCTACACCTTC. Amino acid sequence: CASSGSFSYGYTF.